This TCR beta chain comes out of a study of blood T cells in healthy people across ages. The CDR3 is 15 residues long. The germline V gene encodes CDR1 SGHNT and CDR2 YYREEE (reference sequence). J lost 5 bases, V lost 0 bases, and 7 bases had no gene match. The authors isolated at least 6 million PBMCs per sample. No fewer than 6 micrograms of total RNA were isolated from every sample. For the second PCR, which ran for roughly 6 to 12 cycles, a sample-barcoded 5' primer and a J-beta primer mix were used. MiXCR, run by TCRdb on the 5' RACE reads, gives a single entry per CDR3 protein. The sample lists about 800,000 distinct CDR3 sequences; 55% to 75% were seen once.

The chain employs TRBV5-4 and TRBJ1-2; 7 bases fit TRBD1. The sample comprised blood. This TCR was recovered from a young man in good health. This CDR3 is CASSLEGGAGYGYTF. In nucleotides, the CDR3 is TGTGCCAGCAGCTTGGAAGGGGGCGCTGGGTATGGCTACACCTTC.